This T cell receptor beta chain was recovered during a study of regulatory T cells in long-lasting Graves disease. The table lists this clonotype with a few counts. V was pared by 0 bases and J by 0 bases, with 7 bases between. Per the germline V gene, CDR1 is SGHRS and CDR2 is YFSETQ. CDR3 length: 16 amino acids. Sequencing libraries for TCR beta were prepared with iRepertoire HTBI primers and Arm-PCR of CDR3 regions. Original processing notes: In the combined samples, approximately 64 TRBV and fewer than 15 TRBJ segments were identified. TCRdb re-derived calls from the multiplex PCR reads in MiXCR, one entry per CDR3 protein. The V and J calls were determined by TCRdb, not by the authors. The sample lists approximately 390,000 distinct CDR3 sequences, around 15% occurring once. Time point in this sample: newly diagnosed GD, antithyroid drugs for less than 3 months. The authors made the TCR library using RNA they extracted from PBMCs.

These data were likewise used in another study, on T cells in Graves' hyperthyroidism and ophthalmopathy.

Sequencing was performed on peripheral blood mononuclear cells (PBMCs), taken at new diagnosis, from a patient treated with antithyroid drugs. This TCR came from a woman aged 18-35 years with Graves disease. The genes are TRBV5-1 and TRBJ1-6; no definite D call. CDR3 residues: CASSLDASSYNSPLHF. The CDR3 nucleotides read TGCGCCAGCAGCTTGGACGCCAGCTCCTATAATTCACCCCTCCACTTT.